These T cell receptor beta chains were read from a single sample in a study of molecular identifiers for immune sequencing clone quantification. One entry per CDR3 protein, called by TCRdb with MiXCR from the PCR reads. The sample includes over 300,000 distinct CDR3 sequences, roughly a quarter of them seen just once. Material for sequencing was naive CD8+ T cells from blood, with Jurkat cell RNA spiked in. The receptors originated from a human donor in good health. Some libraries in this study had Jurkat cell RNA spiked in. Each CDR3 is given with its conserved first and last residue. Each record gives: V gene, D gene, clone size, CDR3 protein. The D gene is left open where the match is weak. Size is omitted from some rows. Given values are once, few, many or a class for expanded clones.

TRBV25-1 | NA | once | CASSEAEFGPAGTNTGELLF
TRBV7-6 | NA | many | CASSPYGTEAFF
TRBV7-9 | TRBD2 | few | CASSSTSGRAPYNEQFF
TRBV6-2/TRBV6-3 | TRBD2 | NA | CASSPGLAGDHTDTQYF
TRBV6-5 | TRBD1 | many | CASSDRGNTEAFF
TRBV6-6 | NA | NA | CASSPSRAGVWQPQHF
TRBV30 | NA | few | CAWGTGLTRGNEQYF
TRBV12-3/TRBV12-4 | NA | few | CASSLSGTWRTDTQYF
TRBV4-1 | TRBD2 | many | CASSQKAGGDYEQYF
TRBV9 | NA | many | CASSAVDSSYTEAFF
TRBV7-9 | TRBD2 | NA | CASRLTSGGKADTQYF
TRBV7-9 | NA | few | CASGLEGGSNQPQHF
TRBV6-5 | NA | many | CASSSPAYEQYF
TRBV6-1 | NA | many | CASSERYARYAFF
TRBV5-1 | NA | many | CASSHSYNEQFF
TRBV4-2 | NA | few | CASSQDRQGQGKLFF
TRBV6-6 | TRBD1 | many | CASSFDRAEYF
TRBV27 | NA | NA | CASSLRGAASHEQYF
TRBV7-9 | TRBD1 | NA | CASSFPRGQSVYEQYF
TRBV11-2 | NA | many | CASSLDGSIRGEYF
TRBV5-8 | NA | few | CASRLGPPRKAKNIQYF
TRBV12-3/TRBV12-4 | NA | many | CASSLVGRGDEQYF
TRBV5-4 | NA | many | CASSLAVNEKLFF
TRBV4-3 | NA | many | CASSQGDAYEQYF
TRBV5-7 | NA | NA | CASSMGAGYEQYF
TRBV6-2/TRBV6-3 | NA | NA | CASTGSADPYNEQFF
TRBV12-3/TRBV12-4 | NA | NA | CASRHIQETQYF
TRBV24-1 | NA | many | CATSRGYTGELFF
TRBV3-1 | NA | NA | CASSQDNGAYREETQYF
TRBV6-2/TRBV6-3 | NA | few | CASSYSIGGETQYF
TRBV10-2 | TRBD1 | many | CASSPDPGQVTDTQYF
TRBV6-1 | TRBD1 | NA | CASWDRGSTDTQYF
TRBV29-1 | NA | many | CSVEMSAPNYGYTF
TRBV28 | NA | few | CASSLLAGNQPQHF
TRBV7-2 | NA | NA | CASSTGVGDPSTDTQYF
TRBV4-1 | NA | many | CASSQGTYGTEAFF
TRBV20-1 | TRBD2 | NA | CSARDRSLAGLNTQYF
TRBV19 | NA | many | CASHIGNQPQHF
TRBV30 | TRBD1 | few | CAWSPGTGEAFF
TRBV20-1 | NA | NA | CSARATDTQYF
TRBV19 | NA | few | CASSHGLTSSTDTQYF
TRBV2 | NA | many | CANLERGRGTDTQYF
TRBV5-4 | NA | NA | CASSYSGTPATQYF
TRBV6-5 | NA | few | CASSEDSQPYNEQFF
TRBV11-2 | NA | many | CASSFPVGGATDTQYF
TRBV13 | TRBD1 | many | CASSSYRGRETQYF
TRBV6-4 | TRBD1 | NA | CASSDTPRGQALRYAQYF
TRBV30 | NA | many | CASLGPNTGELFF
TRBV7-9 | NA | few | CASSPVWSAESYNEQFF
TRBV5-1 | NA | few | CASSLEAPGDTEAFF
TRBV7-6 | TRBD1 | few | CASSLVRDRDNSPLHF
TRBV7-9 | NA | NA | CASSLESGINEQYF
TRBV11-2 | NA | many | CASSPRGAAYNEQFF
TRBV20-1 | NA | NA | CSAGTGTDTQYF
TRBV29-1 | NA | many | CSVEDILTGSVVTQYF
TRBV7-9 | NA | NA | CASSITGGKEPQYF
TRBV6-5 | NA | NA | CASSPKTESDNQPQHF
TRBV5-1 | TRBD2 | many | CASSLVAAGGQETQYF
TRBV7-2 | NA | NA | CASSLGTSYTEAFF